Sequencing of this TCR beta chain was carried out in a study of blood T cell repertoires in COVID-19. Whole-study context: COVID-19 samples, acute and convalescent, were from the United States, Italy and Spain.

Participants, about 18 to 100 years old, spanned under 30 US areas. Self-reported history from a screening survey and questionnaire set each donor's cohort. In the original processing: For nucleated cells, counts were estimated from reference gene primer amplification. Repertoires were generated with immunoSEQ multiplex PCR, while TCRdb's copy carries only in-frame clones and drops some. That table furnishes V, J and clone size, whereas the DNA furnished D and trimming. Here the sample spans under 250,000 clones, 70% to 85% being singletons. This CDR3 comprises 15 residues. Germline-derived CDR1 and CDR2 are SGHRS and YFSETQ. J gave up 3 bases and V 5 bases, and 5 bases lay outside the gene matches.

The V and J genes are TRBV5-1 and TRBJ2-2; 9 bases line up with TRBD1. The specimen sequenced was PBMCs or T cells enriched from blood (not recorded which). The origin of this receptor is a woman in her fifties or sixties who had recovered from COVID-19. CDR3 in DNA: TGCGCCAGCAGGCGGGACAGGGAGGACACCGGGGAGCTGTTTTTT. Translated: CASRRDREDTGELFF.